This T cell receptor beta chain was identified in a study of siplizumab effects on memory and regulatory T cells. Comments on this clone: The antigen is undetermined. The same CDR3 arises from other DNA sequences in this sample as well.

V trimming: 4 bases; J trimming: 10 bases; junction bases outside the gene matches: 9. The V gene's germline CDR1 is SGHRS and CDR2 YFSETQ. This CDR3 has 15 residues. The data were produced by immunoSEQ multiplex PCR, yet TCRdb's version contains in-frame clones alone and is incomplete. The sample shows about 100,000 clones, more than 85% of them seen only once. Study results and limitations: Unstimulated subsets captured only a minor fraction of alloreactive clones. Alloreactive sequences whose origin lay in unstimulated CD4+ memory cells were significantly reduced by siplizumab. Both greater diversity than memory cells and a major contribution to the alloresponse seemed to characterize naive T cells.

This chain links TRBV5-1 with TRBJ2-1; 12 bases agree with TRBD2. Input material: CD4+ T cells sorted from blood. This clonotype was obtained from a human donor in good health. DNA for the CDR3: TGCGCCAGCAGCCCGCTAGCGGGGGGGCACGGGGAGCAGTTCTTC. Its translation: CASSPLAGGHGEQFF. Supplemented by reference TRBV5-1 and TRBJ2-1, the full variable domain reads KAGVTQTPRYLIKTRGQQVTLSCSPISGHRSVSWYQQTPGQGLQFLFEYFSETQRNKGNFPGRFSGRQFSNSRSEMNVSTLELGDSALYLCASSPLAGGHGEQFFGPGTRLTVL.